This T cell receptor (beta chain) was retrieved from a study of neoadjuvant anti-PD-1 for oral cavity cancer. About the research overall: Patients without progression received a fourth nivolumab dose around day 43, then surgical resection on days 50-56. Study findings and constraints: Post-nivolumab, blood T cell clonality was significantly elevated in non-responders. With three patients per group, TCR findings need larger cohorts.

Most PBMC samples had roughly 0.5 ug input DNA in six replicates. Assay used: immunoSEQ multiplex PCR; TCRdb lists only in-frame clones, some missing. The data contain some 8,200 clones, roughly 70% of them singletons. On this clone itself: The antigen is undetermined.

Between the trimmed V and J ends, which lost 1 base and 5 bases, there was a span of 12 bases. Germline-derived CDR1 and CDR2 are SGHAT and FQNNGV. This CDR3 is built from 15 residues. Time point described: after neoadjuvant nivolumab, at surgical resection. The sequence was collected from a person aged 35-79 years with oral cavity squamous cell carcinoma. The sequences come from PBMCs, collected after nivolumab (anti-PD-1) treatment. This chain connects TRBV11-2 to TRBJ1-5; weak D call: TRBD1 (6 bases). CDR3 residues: CASSLGGGGYQPQHF. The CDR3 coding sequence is TGTGCCAGCAGCTTAGGAGGGGGGGGGTATCAGCCCCAGCATTTT.